The rows below give T cell receptor beta chains drawn from one sample of a study of blood T cell repertoires in COVID-19. Libraries were prepared by immunoSEQ multiplex PCR; TCRdb keeps only in-frame clonotypes and omits some of them. This sample yields about 250,000 clones, of which nearly 90% are seen a single time; approximately 4.6% belongs to the top ten. The sample comprised peripheral blood. These TCRs come from a woman aged 40 to 50 who had recovered from COVID-19. The CDR3 runs from the conserved cysteine through the conserved F or W. A D gene is named only where the DNA matches it firmly. Not all rows give a size; the values are once, few, many and, for expanded clones, a class.

D | size | V | CDR3
TRBD2 | . | TRBV18 | CASSPPSGRAEEETQYF
. | . | TRBV12-3/TRBV12-4 | CASSPSYTEAFF
. | . | TRBV6-1 | CASSDGRPGSSYNSPLHF
. | once | TRBV19 | CASSAGLVDTQYF
TRBD2 | . | TRBV9 | CASSLAGGHEEQFF
TRBD1 | . | TRBV27 | CASSRPGQDYNEQFF
. | . | TRBV3-1/TRBV3-2 | CASSREGSETQYF
TRBD2 | . | TRBV6-5 | CASSYSGGAETQYF
. | . | TRBV3-1/TRBV3-2 | CASSPVGLDGELFF
TRBD2 | few | TRBV4-1 | CASSQEPSGFNNEQFF
TRBD2 | . | TRBV10-3 | CAISERLAENTGELFF
. | . | TRBV19 | CASSPRQYSYSEAFF
TRBD1 | . | TRBV28 | CASSWGQYSNQPQHF
TRBD2 | . | TRBV27 | CASSWEGTTDTQYF
. | . | TRBV5-4 | CASSLAVTDYGYTF
TRBD2 | . | TRBV6-5 | CASSFSGLGNEQFF
. | . | TRBV7-9 | CASSLAGAGGYTF
. | . | TRBV6-5 | CASSDSQGVWYGYTF
TRBD1 | . | TRBV6-2/TRBV6-3 | CASSYTTGDGYTF
TRBD1 | . | TRBV28 | CASPHRGRAF
TRBD1 | . | TRBV6-1 | CASSGSGTGVVKPQHF
TRBD1 | . | TRBV7-2 | CASSTRDSSYNSPLHF
. | . | TRBV9 | CASSALQGKLDGYTF
. | . | TRBV23-1 | CASSATANTGELFF
. | few | TRBV6-1 | CASSPPGSNYGYTF
. | . | TRBV6-5 | CASSGVATNEKLFF
. | few | TRBV11-2 | CASRSGLTNTEAFF
. | . | TRBV10-3 | CAISGQGPSGNTIYF
. | . | TRBV4-3 | CASSPGGRGANYGYTF
TRBD1 | once | TRBV5-4 | CASSQTGIYGYTF
TRBD2 | . | TRBV18 | CASSTLAGNPQETQYF
. | . | TRBV19 | CASRTTGSGYRSRTEAFF
. | . | TRBV10-3 | CAIRASRENTGELFF
TRBD2 | . | TRBV18 | CASSPNGLAGDNEQFF
. | . | TRBV3-1/TRBV3-2 | CASSQDMTAQETQYF
. | . | TRBV2 | CASTEEVDEKLFF
. | once | TRBV18 | CASSLLAAPDSRTDTQYF
. | . | TRBV18 | CASSPSGNEQFF
TRBD2 | . | TRBV2 | CASSSWTSGRNEQFF
TRBD1 | . | TRBV11-2 | CASSLCRGLYEQYF